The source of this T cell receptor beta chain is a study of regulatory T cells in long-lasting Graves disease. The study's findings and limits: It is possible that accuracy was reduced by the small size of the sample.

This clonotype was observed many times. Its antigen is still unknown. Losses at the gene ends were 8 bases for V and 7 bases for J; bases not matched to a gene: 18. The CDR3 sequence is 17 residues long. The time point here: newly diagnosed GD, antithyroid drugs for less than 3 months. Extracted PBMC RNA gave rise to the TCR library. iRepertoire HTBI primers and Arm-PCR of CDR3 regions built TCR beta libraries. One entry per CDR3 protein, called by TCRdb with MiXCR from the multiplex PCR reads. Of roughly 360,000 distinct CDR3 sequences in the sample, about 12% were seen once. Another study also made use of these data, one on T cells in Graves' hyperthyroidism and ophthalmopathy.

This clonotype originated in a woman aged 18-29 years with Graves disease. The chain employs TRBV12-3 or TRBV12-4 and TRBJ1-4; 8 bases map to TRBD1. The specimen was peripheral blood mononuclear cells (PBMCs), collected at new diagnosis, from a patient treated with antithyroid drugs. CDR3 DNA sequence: TGTGCCAGCTTCGGCCCCCTTCCAGGGGGCAGGGGTGAAAAACTGTTTTTT. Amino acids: CASFGPLPGGRGEKLFF.